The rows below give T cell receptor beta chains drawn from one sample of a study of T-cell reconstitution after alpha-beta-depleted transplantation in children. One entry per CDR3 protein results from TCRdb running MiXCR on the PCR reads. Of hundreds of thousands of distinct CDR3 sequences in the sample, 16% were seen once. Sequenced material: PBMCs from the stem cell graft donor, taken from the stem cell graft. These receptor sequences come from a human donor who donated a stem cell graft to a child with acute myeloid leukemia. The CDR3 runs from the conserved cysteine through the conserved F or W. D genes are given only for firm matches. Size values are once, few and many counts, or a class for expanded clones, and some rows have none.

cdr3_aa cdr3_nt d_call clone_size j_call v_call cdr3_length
CASSVQGQNSPLHF TGTGCCAGCAGCGTACAGGGACAGAATTCACCCCTCCACTTT TRBD1 many TRBJ1-6 TRBV9 14
CASSRQPGPRGTDTQYF TGTGCCAGCAGCCGCCAACCGGGACCCCGAGGAACAGATACGCAGTATTTT NA NA TRBJ2-3 TRBV27 17
CASSELGGDSGAFF TGTGCCAGCAGTGAATTGGGGGGGGACAGTGGAGCTTTCTTT TRBD1 NA TRBJ1-1 TRBV25-1 14
CASSWGHPTGELFF TGTGCCAGCAGTTGGGGACACCCCACCGGGGAGCTGTTTTTT NA NA TRBJ2-2 TRBV12-3/TRBV12-4 14
CASSGTGSAEAFF TGTGCCAGCAGTGGAACAGGGAGCGCTGAAGCTTTCTTT NA many TRBJ1-1 TRBV12-3/TRBV12-4 13
CASSRTAGESNQPQHF TGTGCCAGCAGCCGGACAGCGGGGGAAAGCAATCAGCCCCAGCATTTT NA NA TRBJ1-5 TRBV6-1 16
CASSLMGLGGTGAYEQYF TGTGCCAGCAGCTTGATGGGTTTAGGCGGGACAGGGGCCTACGAGCAGTACTTC TRBD1 NA TRBJ2-7 TRBV5-5 18
CASSPDAYSYEQYF TGTGCCAGCAGCCCCGACGCTTACTCCTACGAGCAGTACTTC NA many TRBJ2-7 TRBV6-2/TRBV6-3 14
CAWSVLSLGSNTEAFF TGTGCCTGGAGTGTACTATCTCTGGGATCGAACACTGAAGCTTTCTTT NA few TRBJ1-1 TRBV30 16
CASSFYGSYEKLFF TGTGCCAGCAGCTTCTATGGCAGTTATGAAAAACTGTTTTTT NA NA TRBJ1-4 TRBV7-2 14
CSASDRLEAFF TGCAGTGCTAGTGACAGGCTGGAAGCTTTCTTT NA many TRBJ1-1 TRBV20-1 11
CASSYSLTGDGTEAFF TGTGCCAGCAGTTACTCACTGACAGGGGACGGCACTGAAGCTTTCTTT TRBD1 many TRBJ1-1 TRBV6-5 16
CSARDRGRELEKLFF TGCAGTGCTAGAGATCGAGGCAGGGAGTTGGAAAAACTGTTTTTT NA few TRBJ1-4 TRBV20-1 15
CASSPERGLVGETQYF TGTGCCAGCAGCCCAGAGAGGGGCCTTGTGGGGGAGACCCAGTACTTC NA few TRBJ2-5 TRBV12-3/TRBV12-4 16
CASSSDFNEQFF TGTGCCAGCAGCTCAGACTTCAATGAGCAGTTCTTC NA many TRBJ2-1 TRBV12-3/TRBV12-4 12
CASAFSLAYNEQFF TGTGCCAGCGCGTTTTCTTTAGCCTACAATGAGCAGTTCTTC NA many TRBJ2-1 TRBV25-1 14
CASSSHTGVNTEAFF TGCGCCAGCAGCTCCCACACAGGGGTGAACACTGAAGCTTTCTTT TRBD1 few TRBJ1-1 TRBV4-3 15
CSARKVGGKETQYF TGCAGTGCTAGGAAAGTCGGAGGGAAAGAGACCCAGTACTTC NA NA TRBJ2-5 TRBV20-1 14
CASSPELNYGYTF TGTGCCAGCAGCCCTGAACTTAACTATGGCTACACCTTC NA NA TRBJ1-2 TRBV7-2 13
CASSPRGGGFNEQFF TGTGCCAGCAGCCCAAGGGGGGGTGGTTTCAATGAGCAGTTCTTC NA few TRBJ2-1 TRBV3-1 15
CSAEAETQYF TGCAGCGCCGAGGCCGAGACCCAGTACTTC NA many TRBJ2-5 TRBV29-1 10
CSAPARLTDTQYF TGCAGTGCTCCAGCTAGACTGACAGATACGCAGTATTTT NA many TRBJ2-3 TRBV20-1 13
CSVSPTVSGNTIYF TGCAGCGTTAGCCCGACCGTATCTGGAAACACCATATATTTT NA many TRBJ1-3 TRBV29-1 14
CSARPGQGRDNQPQHF TGCAGTGCCAGACCGGGACAGGGTAGAGACAATCAGCCCCAGCATTTT TRBD1 many TRBJ1-5 TRBV20-1 16
CSVEDRKVPGNTIYF TGCAGCGTTGAAGACAGGAAGGTGCCTGGAAACACCATATATTTT NA many TRBJ1-3 TRBV29-1 15
CASSPSEGSGYTF TGTGCCAGCAGCCCCAGTGAGGGTTCGGGCTACACCTTC NA many TRBJ1-2 TRBV12-3/TRBV12-4 13
CSTPGGGQTQYF TGCAGCACCCCCGGAGGAGGGCAGACGCAGTATTTT NA NA TRBJ2-3 TRBV29-1 12
CASSYSLTGNQPQHF TGTGCCAGCAGTTACTCGTTGACAGGGAATCAGCCCCAGCATTTT TRBD1 few TRBJ1-5 TRBV6-5 15
CASSQGNLPGYTF TGTGCCAGCAGCCAAGGGAACCTTCCTGGCTACACCTTC NA few TRBJ1-2 TRBV3-1 13
CASSAYGGNTEAFF TGTGCCAGCAGCGCTTATGGGGGAAACACTGAAGCTTTCTTT NA many TRBJ1-1 TRBV6-1 14
CASSEWYTQYF TGTGCCAGCAGTGAATGGTATACGCAGTATTTT NA NA TRBJ2-3 TRBV25-1 11
CASSQEVRETQYF TGTGCCAGCAGCCAAGAAGTCCGGGAGACCCAGTACTTC NA few TRBJ2-5 TRBV4-2 13